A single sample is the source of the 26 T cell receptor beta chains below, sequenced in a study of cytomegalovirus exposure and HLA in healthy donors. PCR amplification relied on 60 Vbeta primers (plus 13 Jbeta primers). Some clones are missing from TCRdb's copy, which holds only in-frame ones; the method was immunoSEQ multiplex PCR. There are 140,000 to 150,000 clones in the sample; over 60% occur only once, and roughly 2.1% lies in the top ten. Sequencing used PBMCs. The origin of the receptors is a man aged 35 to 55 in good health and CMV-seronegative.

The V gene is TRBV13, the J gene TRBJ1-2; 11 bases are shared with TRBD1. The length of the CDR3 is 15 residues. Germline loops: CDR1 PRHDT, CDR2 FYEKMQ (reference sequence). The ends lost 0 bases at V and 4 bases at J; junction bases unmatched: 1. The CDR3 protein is CASSLGGTGGYGYTF. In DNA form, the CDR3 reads TGTGCCAGCAGCTTAGGTGGGACAGGGGGCTATGGCTACACCTTC.

The CDR3, as DNA: TGTGCCAGCAGCTTAGGGGGCCAACGGGGGGAGACCCAGTACTTC. Protein product: CASSLGGQRGETQYF. This chain joins TRBV11-3 and TRBJ2-5; TRBD2 is a possible D gene (6 bases). The CDR3 length is 15 residues. V was cut by 1 base and J by 5 bases, with 14 bases left in between. In germline, CDR1 is SGHNT, CDR2 YENEEA.

The CDR3 loop is CASSHAGIIQETQYF. CDR3 DNA sequence: TGTGCCAGCAGTCACGCCGGGATTATACAAGAGACCCAGTACTTC. V and J are TRBV27 and TRBJ2-5; possible D gene TRBD2, 5 bases. The CDR3 has 15 residues. Germline lookup yields CDR1 MNHEY and CDR2 SMNVEV (reference sequence). Trimming shortened V by 5 bases and J by 2 bases, and 15 bases separated the two germline ends.

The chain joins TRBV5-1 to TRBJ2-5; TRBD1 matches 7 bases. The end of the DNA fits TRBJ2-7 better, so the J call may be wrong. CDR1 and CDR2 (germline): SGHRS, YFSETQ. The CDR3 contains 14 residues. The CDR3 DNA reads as TGCGCCAGCACCGACGACAGGGAAAGGGGCGAGCAGTACTTC. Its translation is CASTDDRERGEQYF.

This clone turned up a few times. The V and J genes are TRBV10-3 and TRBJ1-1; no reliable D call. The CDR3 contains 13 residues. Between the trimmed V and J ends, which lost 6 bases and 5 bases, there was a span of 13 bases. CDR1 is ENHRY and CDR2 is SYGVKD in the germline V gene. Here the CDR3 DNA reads TGTGCCATCAGACGGCCCACCGGGACTGAAGCTTTCTTT. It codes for CAIRRPTGTEAFF.

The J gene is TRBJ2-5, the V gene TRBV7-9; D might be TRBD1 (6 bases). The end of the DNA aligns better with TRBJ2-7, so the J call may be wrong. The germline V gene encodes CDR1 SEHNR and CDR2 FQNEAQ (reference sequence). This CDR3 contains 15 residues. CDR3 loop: CASSFRGQRLSEQYF. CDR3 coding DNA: TGTGCCAGCAGCTTCCGAGGACAGAGACTGAGCGAGCAGTACTTC.

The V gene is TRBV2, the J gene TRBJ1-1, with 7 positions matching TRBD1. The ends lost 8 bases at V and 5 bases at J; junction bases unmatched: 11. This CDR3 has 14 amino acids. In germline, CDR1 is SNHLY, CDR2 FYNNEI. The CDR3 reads CASLFTGEWTEAFF. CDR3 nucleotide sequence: TGTGCCAGCCTATTTACAGGGGAATGGACTGAAGCTTTCTTT.

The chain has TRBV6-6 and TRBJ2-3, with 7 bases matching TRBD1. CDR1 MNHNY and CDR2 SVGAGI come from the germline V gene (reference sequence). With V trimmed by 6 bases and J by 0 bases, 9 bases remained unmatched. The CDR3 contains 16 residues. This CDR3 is CASSPAGGYSTDTQYF. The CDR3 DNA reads TGTGCCAGCAGCCCGGCAGGGGGTTATAGCACAGATACGCAGTATTTT.

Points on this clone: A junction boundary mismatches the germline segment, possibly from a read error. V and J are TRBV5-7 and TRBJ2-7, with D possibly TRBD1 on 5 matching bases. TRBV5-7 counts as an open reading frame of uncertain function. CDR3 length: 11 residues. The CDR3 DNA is TGTGCCAGCAGCTTGCTTCAGGGCGGTCACTTC. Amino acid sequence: CASSLLQGGHF.

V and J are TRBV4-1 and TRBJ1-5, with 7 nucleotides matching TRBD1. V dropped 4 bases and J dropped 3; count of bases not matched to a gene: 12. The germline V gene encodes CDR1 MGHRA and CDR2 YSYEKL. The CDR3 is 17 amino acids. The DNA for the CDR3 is TGCGCCAGCAGCCCGTACAGGGGCACGGTTGACAATCAGCCCCAGCATTTT. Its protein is CASSPYRGTVDNQPQHF.

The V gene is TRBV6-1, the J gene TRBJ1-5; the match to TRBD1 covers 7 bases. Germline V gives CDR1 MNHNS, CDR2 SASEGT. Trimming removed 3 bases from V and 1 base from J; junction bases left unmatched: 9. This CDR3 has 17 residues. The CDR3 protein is CASSEPDRELSNQPQHF. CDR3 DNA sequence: TGTGCCAGCAGTGAGCCCGACAGGGAGTTAAGCAATCAGCCCCAGCATTTT.

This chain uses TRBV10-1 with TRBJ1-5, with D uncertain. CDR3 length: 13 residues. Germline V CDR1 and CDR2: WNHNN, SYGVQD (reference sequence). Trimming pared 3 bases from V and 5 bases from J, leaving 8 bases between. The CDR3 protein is CASSDFVDQPQHF. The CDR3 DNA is TGCGCCAGCAGTGACTTCGTCGATCAGCCCCAGCATTTT.

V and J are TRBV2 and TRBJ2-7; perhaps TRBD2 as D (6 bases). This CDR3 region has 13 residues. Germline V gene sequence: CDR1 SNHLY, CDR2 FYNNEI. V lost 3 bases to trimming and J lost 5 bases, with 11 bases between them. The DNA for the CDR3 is TGTGCCAGCAGTGAGGGAGGACCGAACGAGCAGTACTTC. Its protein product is CASSEGGPNEQYF.

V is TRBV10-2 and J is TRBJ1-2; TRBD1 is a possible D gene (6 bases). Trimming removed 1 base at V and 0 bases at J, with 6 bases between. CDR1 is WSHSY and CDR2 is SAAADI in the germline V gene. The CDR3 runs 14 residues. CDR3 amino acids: CASSEWTANYGYTF. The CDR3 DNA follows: TGCGCCAGCAGTGAGTGGACAGCTAACTATGGCTACACCTTC.

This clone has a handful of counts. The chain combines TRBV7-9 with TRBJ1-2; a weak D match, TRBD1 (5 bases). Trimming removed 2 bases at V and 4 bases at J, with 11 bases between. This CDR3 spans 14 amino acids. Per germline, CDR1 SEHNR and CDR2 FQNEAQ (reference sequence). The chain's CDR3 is CASSLPRRAYGYTF. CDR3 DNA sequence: TGTGCCAGCAGCTTACCCCGCAGGGCCTATGGCTACACCTTC.

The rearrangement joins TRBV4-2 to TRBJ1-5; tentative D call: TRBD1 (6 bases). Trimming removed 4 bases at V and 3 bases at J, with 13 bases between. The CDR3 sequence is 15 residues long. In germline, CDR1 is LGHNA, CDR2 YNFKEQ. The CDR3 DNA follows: TGTGCCAGCAGCCCCTCGGACAGACCCAATCAGCCCCAGCATTTT. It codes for CASSPSDRPNQPQHF.

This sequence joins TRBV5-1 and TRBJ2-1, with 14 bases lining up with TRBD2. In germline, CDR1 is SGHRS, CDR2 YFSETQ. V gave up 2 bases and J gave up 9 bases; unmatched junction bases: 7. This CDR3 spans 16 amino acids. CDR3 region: CASSFTTSGGAGEQFF. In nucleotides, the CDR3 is TGCGCCAGCAGCTTCACGACTAGCGGGGGGGCCGGTGAGCAGTTCTTC.

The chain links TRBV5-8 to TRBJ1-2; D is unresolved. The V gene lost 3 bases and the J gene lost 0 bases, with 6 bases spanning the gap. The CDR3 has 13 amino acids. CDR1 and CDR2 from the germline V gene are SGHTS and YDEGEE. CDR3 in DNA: TGTGCCAGCAGCTACATGTCTAACTATGGCTACACCTTC. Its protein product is CASSYMSNYGYTF.

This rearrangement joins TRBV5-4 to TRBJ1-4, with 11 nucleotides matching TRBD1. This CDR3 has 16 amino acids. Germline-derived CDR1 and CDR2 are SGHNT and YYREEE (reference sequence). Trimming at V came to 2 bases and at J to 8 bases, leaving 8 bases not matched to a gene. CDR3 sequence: CASSFGGQGAREKLFF. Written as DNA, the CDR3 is TGTGCCAGCAGCTTCGGAGGACAGGGGGCGCGGGAAAAACTGTTTTTT.

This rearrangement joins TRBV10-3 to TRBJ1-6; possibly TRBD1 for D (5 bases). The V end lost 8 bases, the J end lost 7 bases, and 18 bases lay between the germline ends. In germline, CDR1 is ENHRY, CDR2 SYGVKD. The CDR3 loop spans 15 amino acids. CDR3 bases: TGTGCCATCGCTGGGGGGTTTGGCGAGAATTCACCCCTCCACTTT. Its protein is CAIAGGFGENSPLHF.

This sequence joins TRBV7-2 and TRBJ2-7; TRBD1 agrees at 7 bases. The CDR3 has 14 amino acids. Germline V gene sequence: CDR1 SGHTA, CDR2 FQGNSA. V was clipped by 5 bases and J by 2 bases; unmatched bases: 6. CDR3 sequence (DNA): TGTGCCAGCAGCGTGGGACAGTTGCCCTACGAGCAGTACTTC. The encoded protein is CASSVGQLPYEQYF.

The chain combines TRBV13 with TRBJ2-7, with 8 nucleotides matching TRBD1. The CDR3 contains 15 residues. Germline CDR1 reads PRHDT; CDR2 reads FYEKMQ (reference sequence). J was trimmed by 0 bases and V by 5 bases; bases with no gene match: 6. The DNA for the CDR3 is TGTGCCAGCAGCGGGACAGGCCCTTTCTCCTACGAGCAGTACTTC. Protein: CASSGTGPFSYEQYF.

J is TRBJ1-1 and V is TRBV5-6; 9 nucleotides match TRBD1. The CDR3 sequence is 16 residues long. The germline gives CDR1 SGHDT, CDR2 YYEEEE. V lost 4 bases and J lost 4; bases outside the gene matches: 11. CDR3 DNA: TGTGCCAGCAGCCTAGGGACAGGGTGGGAGAGCACTGAAGCTTTCTTT. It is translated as CASSLGTGWESTEAFF.

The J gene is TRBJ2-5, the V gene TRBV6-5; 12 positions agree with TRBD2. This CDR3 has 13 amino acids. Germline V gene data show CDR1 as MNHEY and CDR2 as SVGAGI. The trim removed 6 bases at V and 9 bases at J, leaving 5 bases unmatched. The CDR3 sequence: CASSRLAGVAQYF. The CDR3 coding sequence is TGTGCCAGCAGCCGACTAGCGGGAGTCGCCCAGTACTTC.

The CDR3 DNA sequence: TGTGCCAGCAGGCGCGACTCCTACGAGCAGTACTTC. This translates into CASRRDSYEQYF. This rearrangement joins TRBV2 to TRBJ2-7; D call uncertain. Per the germline V gene, CDR1 is SNHLY and CDR2 is FYNNEI. V lost 6 bases to trimming and J lost 0 bases, with 6 bases between them. The CDR3 contains 12 residues.

The CDR3 coding sequence is TGTGCCAGCAGTTACGCTACAGGGGATGGTCAGCCCCAGCATTTT. This encodes CASSYATGDGQPQHF. The chain recombines TRBV6-5 with TRBJ1-5, with TRBD1 matching over 7 bases. CDR1 and CDR2 (germline): MNHEY, SVGAGI. J gave up 6 bases and V 2 bases, and 7 bases lay outside the gene matches. The CDR3 is 15 residues long.